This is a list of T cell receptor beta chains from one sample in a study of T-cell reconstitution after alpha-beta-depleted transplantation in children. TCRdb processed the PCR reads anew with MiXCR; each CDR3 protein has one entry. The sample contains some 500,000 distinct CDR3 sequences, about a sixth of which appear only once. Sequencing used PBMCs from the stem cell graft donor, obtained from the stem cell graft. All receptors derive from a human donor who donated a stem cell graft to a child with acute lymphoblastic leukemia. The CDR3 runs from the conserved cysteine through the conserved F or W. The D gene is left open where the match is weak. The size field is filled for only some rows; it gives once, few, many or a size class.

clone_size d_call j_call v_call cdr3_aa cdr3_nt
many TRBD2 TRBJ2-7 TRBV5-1 CASRTSGSYEQYF TGTGCCAGCAGAACTAGCGGATCCTACGAGCAGTACTTC
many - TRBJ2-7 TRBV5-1 CASSLAGNSYEQYF TGTGCCAGCAGCTTAGCAGGGAACAGCTACGAGCAGTACTTC
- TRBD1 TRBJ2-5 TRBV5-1 CASSWGPGTGEETQYF TGCGCCAGCAGCTGGGGACCAGGGACAGGGGAAGAGACCCAGTACTTC
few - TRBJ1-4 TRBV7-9 CASSLGMTDNEKLFF TGTGCCAGCAGCTTGGGGATGACGGATAATGAAAAACTGTTTTTT
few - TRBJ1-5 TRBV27 CASSPFQPSNQPQHF TGTGCCAGCAGTCCCTTTCAGCCAAGCAATCAGCCCCAGCATTTT
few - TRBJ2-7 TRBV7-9 CASRSLIYEQYF TGTGCCAGCAGGTCGCTGATCTACGAGCAGTACTTC
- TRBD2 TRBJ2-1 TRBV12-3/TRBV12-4 CASSPMTSGRAPGEQFF TGTGCCAGCAGTCCGATGACTAGCGGGAGGGCCCCGGGGGAGCAGTTCTTC
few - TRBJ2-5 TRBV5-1 CASSTLQAQETQYF TGCGCCAGCAGCACGTTACAGGCTCAAGAGACCCAGTACTTC
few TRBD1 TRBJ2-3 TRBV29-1 CSVPDRDTDTQYF TGCAGCGTCCCCGACAGGGACACAGATACGCAGTATTTT
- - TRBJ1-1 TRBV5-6 CASSQAAGPPMNTEAFF TGTGCCAGCAGTCAGGCGGCGGGACCCCCTATGAACACTGAAGCTTTCTTT
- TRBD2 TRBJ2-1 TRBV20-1 CSARGAGGLEQFF TGCAGTGCTAGGGGAGCGGGAGGCTTAGAGCAGTTCTTC
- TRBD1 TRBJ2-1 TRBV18 CASSPGGTGSNEQFF TGTGCCAGCTCACCAGGGGGGACAGGGAGCAATGAGCAGTTCTTC
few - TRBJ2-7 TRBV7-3 CASSFGGMREQYF TGTGCCAGCAGCTTCGGCGGGATGAGAGAGCAGTACTTC
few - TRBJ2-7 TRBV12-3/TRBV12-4 CASSFSGTNRLKYF TGTGCCAGCAGTTTTAGTGGCACGAACAGATTGAAGTACTTC
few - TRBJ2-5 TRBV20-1 CSARDLGAGTQYF TGCAGTGCTAGAGATCTAGGGGCTGGGACCCAGTACTTC